This T cell receptor (beta chain) was sequenced for a study of cytomegalovirus exposure and HLA in healthy donors. At the level of the study: HLA-typed donors contributed some 77 million unique TCRs, which were held in an early data release. Findings of the study overall: Most observed TCR sequences were rare, whereas some public TCRs were detected in many donors.

60 Vbeta and 13 Jbeta primers were used in PCR. Libraries were prepared by immunoSEQ multiplex PCR; TCRdb keeps only in-frame clonotypes and omits some of them. The table has about 63,000 clones, roughly 73% seen once. All the people who gave samples were healthy bone marrow donors. The germline V gene has CDR1 MGHRA and CDR2 YSYEKL. CDR3 length: 15 residues. The germline V and J ends were trimmed by 1 base and 2 bases, with 10 bases remaining between them. This clone was observed once. Its antigen is still unknown. V and J are TRBV4-1 and TRBJ2-3; D is perhaps TRBD1 (5 bases). This clonotype originated in a woman aged 40-49 years in good health and CMV-seropositive. What was sequenced was PBMCs. The CDR3 region is CASSQVRGLTDTQYF. CDR3 in DNA: TGCGCCAGCAGCCAAGTAAGGGGTCTCACAGATACGCAGTATTTT.